This T cell receptor (beta chain) is from a study of a mutant IDH1 vaccine in newly diagnosed glioma. The wider study: Vaccine dosing followed radiotherapy by 4-6 weeks, or accompanied temozolomide cycles. Patients had received radiotherapy, temozolomide, or both previously, most receiving both.

Germline V gene data show CDR1 as SSHAT and CDR2 as FNYEAQ (reference sequence). The CDR3 consists of 13 residues. Study-wide findings and caveats: Most patients, 90% to 95%, showed vaccine-induced immune responses.

Time point described: week 23, last vaccination. What each vaccine dose contained was 300 ug of mutant IDH1 20-mer peptide, accompanied by topical imiquimod. Concerning this clone: The antigen is not known. At one of its ends the junction is not consistent with the germline gene, which may arise from a read error.

TCRdb's table, derived via immunoSEQ multiplex PCR, lists solely in-frame clones and lacks some. This repertoire shows approximately 30,000 clones, roughly 80% found once; its top ten account for 17%. V gene TRBV7-7 combines with J gene TRBJ2-7, with D perhaps matching TRBD2 (6 bases). The sequencing used PBMCs, collected from a glioma patient whose treatment included an IDH1 peptide vaccine. The sequence was obtained from a woman aged 30 to 39 with glioma. The CDR3 bases are TGTGCTAGCAGCTTAGCGGCAGGCTACGAGCAGTACTTC. Translated, it gives CASSLAAGYEQYF.